This TCR beta chain was sequenced during a study of blood T cell repertoires in COVID-19. Study background: COVID-19 samples, acute and convalescent, were from the United States, Italy and Spain. The cDNA or gDNA used as material had been derived from T cells, B-cell-depleted T cells, or PBMCs.

The Seattle site enrolled patients during active infection and followed them longitudinally. Authors' data handling: Nucleated cell number was recorded as an estimate derived from reference gene primer amplification. Profiling relied on immunoSEQ multiplex PCR, and the TCRdb table lists in-frame clones only, not all of them. Clone size and the V and J calls come from that table; the DNA yielded D and trimming. The profile shows under 150,000 clones, 75% to 90% of them singletons. Between the trimmed V and J ends, which lost 2 bases and 7 bases, there was a span of 12 bases. The germline CDR1 and CDR2 sequences are SNHLY and FYNNEI. The CDR3 loop spans 14 amino acids. This clone has only a few counts.

The chain has TRBV2 and TRBJ1-5; maybe TRBD1 (5 bases). The sequencing sample was made of peripheral blood. This TCR was recovered from a woman aged 60-70 years with COVID-19, enrolled during active disease. The CDR3 region has the DNA TGTGCCAGCAGTGAATGGCAGGGAGGACAGCCCCAGCATTTT. Its translation is CASSEWQGGQPQHF.